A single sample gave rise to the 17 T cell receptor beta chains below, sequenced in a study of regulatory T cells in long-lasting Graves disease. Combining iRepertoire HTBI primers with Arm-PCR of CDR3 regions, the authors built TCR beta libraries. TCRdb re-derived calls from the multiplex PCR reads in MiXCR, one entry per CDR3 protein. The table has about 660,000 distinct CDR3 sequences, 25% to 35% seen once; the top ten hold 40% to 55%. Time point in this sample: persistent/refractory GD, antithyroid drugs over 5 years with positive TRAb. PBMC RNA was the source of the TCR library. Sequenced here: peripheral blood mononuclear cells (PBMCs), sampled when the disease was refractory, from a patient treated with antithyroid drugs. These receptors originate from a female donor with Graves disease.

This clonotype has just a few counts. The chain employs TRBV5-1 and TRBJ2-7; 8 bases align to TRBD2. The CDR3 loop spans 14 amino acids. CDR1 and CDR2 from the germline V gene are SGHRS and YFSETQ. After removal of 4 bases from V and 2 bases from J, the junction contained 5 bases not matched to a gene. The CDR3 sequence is CASSENSGTYEQYF. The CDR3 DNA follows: TGCGCCAGCAGCGAAAATAGCGGGACCTACGAGCAGTACTTC.

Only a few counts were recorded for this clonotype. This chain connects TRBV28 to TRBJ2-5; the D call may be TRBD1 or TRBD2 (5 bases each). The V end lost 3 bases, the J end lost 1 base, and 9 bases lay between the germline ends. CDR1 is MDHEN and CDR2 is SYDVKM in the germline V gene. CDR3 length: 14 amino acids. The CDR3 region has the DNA TGTGCCAGCAGTTTCCCGGGGCCCCAAGAGACCCAGTACTTC. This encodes CASSFPGPQETQYF.

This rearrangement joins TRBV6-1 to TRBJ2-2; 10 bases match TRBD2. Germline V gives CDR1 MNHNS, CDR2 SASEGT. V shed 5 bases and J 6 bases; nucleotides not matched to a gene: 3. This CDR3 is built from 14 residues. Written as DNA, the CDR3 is TGTGCCAGCAGTCTAGCGGGAGCAGCCGGGGAGCTGTTTTTT. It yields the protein CASSLAGAAGELFF.

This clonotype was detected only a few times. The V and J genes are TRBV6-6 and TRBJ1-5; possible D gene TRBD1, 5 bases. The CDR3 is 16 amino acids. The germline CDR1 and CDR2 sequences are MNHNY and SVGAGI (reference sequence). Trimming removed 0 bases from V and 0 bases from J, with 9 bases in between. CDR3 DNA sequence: TGTGCCAGCAGTTACTCGATGGGGACTAGCAATCAGCCCCAGCATTTT. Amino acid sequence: CASSYSMGTSNQPQHF.

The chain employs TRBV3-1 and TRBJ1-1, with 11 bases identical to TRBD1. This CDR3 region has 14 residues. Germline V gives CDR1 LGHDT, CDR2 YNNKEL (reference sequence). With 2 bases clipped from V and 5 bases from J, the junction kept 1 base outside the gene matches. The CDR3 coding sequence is TGTGCCAGCAGCCAAAGGGACAGGGGGACTGAAGCTTTCTTT. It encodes CASSQRDRGTEAFF.

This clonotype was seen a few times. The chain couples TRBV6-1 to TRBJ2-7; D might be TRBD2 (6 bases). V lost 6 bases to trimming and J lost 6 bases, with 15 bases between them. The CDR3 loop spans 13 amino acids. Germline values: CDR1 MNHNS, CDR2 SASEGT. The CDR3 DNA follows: TGTGCCAGCAGCGGGACTCTCTGGGGCGAGCAGTACTTC. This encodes CASSGTLWGEQYF.

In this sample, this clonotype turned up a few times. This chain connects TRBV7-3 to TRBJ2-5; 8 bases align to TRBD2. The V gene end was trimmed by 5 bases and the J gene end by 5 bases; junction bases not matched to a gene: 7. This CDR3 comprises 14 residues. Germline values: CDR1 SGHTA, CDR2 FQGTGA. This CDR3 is CASSKSGGPETQYF. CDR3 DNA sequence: TGTGCCAGCAGCAAGTCGGGGGGGCCGGAGACCCAGTACTTC.

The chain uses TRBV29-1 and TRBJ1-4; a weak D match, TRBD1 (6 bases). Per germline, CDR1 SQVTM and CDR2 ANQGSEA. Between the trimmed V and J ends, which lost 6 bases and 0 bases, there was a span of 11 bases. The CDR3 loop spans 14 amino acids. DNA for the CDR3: TGCAGCGTAATGGGGGCAGCAACTAATGAAAAACTGTTTTTT. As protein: CSVMGAATNEKLFF.

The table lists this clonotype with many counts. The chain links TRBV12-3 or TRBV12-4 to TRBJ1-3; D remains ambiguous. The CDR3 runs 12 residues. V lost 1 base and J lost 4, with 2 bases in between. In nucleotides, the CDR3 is TGTGCCAGCAGTTTAGTAGGAAACACCATATATTTT. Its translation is CASSLVGNTIYF.

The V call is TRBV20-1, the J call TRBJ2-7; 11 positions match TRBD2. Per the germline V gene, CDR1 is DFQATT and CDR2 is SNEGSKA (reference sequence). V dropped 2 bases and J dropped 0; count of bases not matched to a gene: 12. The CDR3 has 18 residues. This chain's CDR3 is CSARTPEPTSGSSYEQYF. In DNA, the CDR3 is TGCAGTGCTAGAACCCCCGAACCAACTAGCGGGAGCTCCTACGAGCAGTACTTC.

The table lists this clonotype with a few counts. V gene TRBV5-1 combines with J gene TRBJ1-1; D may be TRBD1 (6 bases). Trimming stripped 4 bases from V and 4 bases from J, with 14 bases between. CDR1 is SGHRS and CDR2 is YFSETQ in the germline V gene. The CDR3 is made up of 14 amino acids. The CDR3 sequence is CASSSQGYGTEAFF. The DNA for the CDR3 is TGCGCCAGCAGCAGCCAGGGGTACGGCACTGAAGCTTTCTTT.

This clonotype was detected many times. The CDR3 nucleotides read TGTGCCAGCAGCCCAGCGGGCAGGGCTCATGGCTACACCTTC. Encoded protein: CASSPAGRAHGYTF. The rearrangement joins TRBV7-2 to TRBJ1-2, with a weak D call TRBD1 (5 bases). Germline V gene sequence: CDR1 SGHTA, CDR2 FQGNSA. Trimming shortened V by 5 bases and J by 6 bases, and 16 bases separated the two germline ends. There are 14 residues in the CDR3.

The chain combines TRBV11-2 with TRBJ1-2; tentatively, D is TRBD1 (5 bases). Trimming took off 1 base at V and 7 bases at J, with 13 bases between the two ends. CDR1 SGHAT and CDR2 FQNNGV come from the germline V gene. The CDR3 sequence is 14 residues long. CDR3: CASSLGGPRRGYTF. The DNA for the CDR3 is TGTGCCAGCAGCTTAGGGGGCCCGAGGCGTGGCTACACCTTC.

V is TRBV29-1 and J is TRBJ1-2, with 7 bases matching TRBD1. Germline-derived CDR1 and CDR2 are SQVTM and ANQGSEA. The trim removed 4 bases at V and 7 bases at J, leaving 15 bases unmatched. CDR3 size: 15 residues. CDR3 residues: CSVAGGGQKHRGYTF. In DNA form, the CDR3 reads TGCAGCGTTGCGGGTGGGGGACAGAAACACCGTGGCTACACCTTC.

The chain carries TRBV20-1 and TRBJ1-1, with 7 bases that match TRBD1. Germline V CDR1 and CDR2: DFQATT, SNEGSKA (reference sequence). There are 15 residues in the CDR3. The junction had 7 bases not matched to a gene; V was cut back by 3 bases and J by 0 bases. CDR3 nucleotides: TGCAGTGCTAGTAGAGGCAGGGGGATGAACACTGAAGCTTTCTTT. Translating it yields CSASRGRGMNTEAFF.

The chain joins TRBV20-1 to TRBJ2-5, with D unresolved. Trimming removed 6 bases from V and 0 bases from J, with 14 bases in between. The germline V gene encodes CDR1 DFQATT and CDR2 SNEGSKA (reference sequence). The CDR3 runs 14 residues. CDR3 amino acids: CSARSTAYQETQYF. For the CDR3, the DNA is TGCAGTGCCCGAAGTACTGCATACCAAGAGACCCAGTACTTC.

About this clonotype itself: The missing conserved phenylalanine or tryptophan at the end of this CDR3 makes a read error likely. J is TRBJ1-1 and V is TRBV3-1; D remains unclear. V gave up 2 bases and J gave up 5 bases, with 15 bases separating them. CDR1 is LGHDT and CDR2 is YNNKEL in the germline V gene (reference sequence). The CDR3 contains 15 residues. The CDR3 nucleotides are TGTGCCAGCAGCCAACGCCGGGCCCTGGATACTGAAGCTTTCCTT. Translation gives CASSQRRALDTEAFL.